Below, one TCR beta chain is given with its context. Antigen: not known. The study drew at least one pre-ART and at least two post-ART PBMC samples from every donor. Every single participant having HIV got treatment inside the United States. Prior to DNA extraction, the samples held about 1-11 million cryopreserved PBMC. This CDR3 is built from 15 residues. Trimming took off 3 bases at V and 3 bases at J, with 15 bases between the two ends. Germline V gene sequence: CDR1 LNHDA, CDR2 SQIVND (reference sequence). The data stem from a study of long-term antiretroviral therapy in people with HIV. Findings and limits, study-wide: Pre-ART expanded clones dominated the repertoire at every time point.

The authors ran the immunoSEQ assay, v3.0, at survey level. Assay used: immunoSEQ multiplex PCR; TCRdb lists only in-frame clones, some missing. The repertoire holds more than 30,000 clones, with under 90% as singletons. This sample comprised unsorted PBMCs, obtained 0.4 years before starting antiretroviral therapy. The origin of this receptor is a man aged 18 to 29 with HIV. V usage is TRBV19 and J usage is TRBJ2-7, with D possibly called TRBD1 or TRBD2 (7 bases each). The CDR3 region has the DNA TGTGCCAGTAGTATGGGCAGGGGGGGAATCTACGAGCAGTACTTC. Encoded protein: CASSMGRGGIYEQYF.